These 30 T cell receptor beta chains originate from one sample sequenced in a study of T cells in women clearing cervical HPV infection. TCRdb's copy holds only in-frame clones and misses some; the assay was immunoSEQ multiplex PCR. Its table lists tens of thousands of clones. Source material: blood buffy coat. The source is a woman aged 18-70 years with a cervical HPV16 infection that either progressed to CIN3+ or cleared (not recorded which).

Remarks on this clone: The read is 3 residues too short to cover the CDR3 end, so that end is filled in from the germline J gene. V gene TRBV30 combines with J gene TRBJ2-5, with TRBD2 matching 14 bases. Germline V gene data show CDR1 as GTSNPN and CDR2 as SVGIG (reference sequence). The CDR3 covers 16 residues. The ends lost 2 bases at V and 5 bases at J; junction bases unmatched: 7. Incomplete CDR3 DNA: TGTGCCTGGAGTCGTGGACTAGCGGGAGGCAGGGAGACC. The encoded protein is CAWSRGLAGGRET. The CDR3 in full is CAWSRGLAGGRETQYF.

A word on this clone: The CDR3 goes on 3 residues after the read ends, and that part is filled in from the germline J gene. This chain connects TRBV5-6 to TRBJ1-5; 7 bases are shared with TRBD1. V lost 1 base to trimming and J lost 2 bases; unmatched junction nucleotides: 0. Germline V lookup: CDR1 SGHDT, CDR2 YYEEEE. The CDR3 spans 14 residues. CDR3 loop: CASSLTGGNQPQHF. The CDR3 bases that were read are TGTGCCAGCAGCTTGACAGGGGGCAATCAGCCC.

Note on this clone: The CDR3 goes on 3 residues after the read ends, and that part is filled in from the germline J gene. The chain uses TRBV19 and TRBJ2-7; 9 bases agree with TRBD1. Losses at the gene ends were 9 bases for V and 4 bases for J; bases not matched to a gene: 7. Germline lookup yields CDR1 LNHDA and CDR2 SQIVND (reference sequence). The CDR3 totals 13 residues. CDR3 residues: CASHGQGSYEQYF. CDR3 DNA, as far as it was read: TGTGCCAGCCACGGACAGGGGTCATACGAG. Filled out from reference TRBV19 and TRBJ2-7, the complete variable domain reads DGGITQSPKYLFRKEGQNVTLSCEQNLNHDAMYWYRQDPGQGLRLIYYSQIVNDFQKGDIAEGYSVSREKKESFPLTVTSAQKNPTAFYLCASHGQGSYEQYFGPGTRLTVT.

Points on this clone: Coverage ceases 3 residues before the CDR3 finishes, and the germline J gene fills in the end. V is TRBV30 and J is TRBJ1-5; D is undetermined. The CDR3 spans 13 residues. Germline V CDR1 and CDR2: GTSNPN, SVGIG (reference sequence). Trimming cost V 0 bases and J 5 bases, with 8 bases left between them. The CDR3 bases that were read are TGTGCCTGGAGTGTCAGGTCCGATCAGCCC. It yields the protein CAWSVRSDQP. The entire CDR3 protein is CAWSVRSDQPQHF.

Points on this clone: With the read ending 3 residues before the CDR3 end, the germline J gene is used to fill in that end. The chain carries TRBV7-3 and TRBJ1-6, with 7 nucleotides matching TRBD1. The CDR3 runs 13 residues. The ends lost 5 bases at V and 10 bases at J; junction bases unmatched: 5. The germline V gene has CDR1 SGHTA and CDR2 FQGTGA. The CDR3 reads CASSPSQGSPLHF. Incomplete CDR3 DNA: TGTGCCAGCAGCCCCTCACAGGGGTCACCC.

For this clone: The read ends 3 residues shy of where the CDR3 ends; the end is completed using the germline J gene. This chain uses TRBV4-1 with TRBJ2-7, with 7 bases identical to TRBD1. The length of the CDR3 is 14 residues. The germline V gene has CDR1 MGHRA and CDR2 YSYEKL. V gave up 6 bases and J gave up 2 bases; unmatched junction bases: 7. This CDR3 reads CASRQQGITYEQYF. The DNA read from the CDR3 is TGCGCCAGCAGACAACAGGGGATTACCTACGAG.

Remarks on this clone: Read coverage stops 3 residues before the CDR3 terminus; the germline J gene supplies the remainder. V gene TRBV19 combines with J gene TRBJ2-4, with no clear D. Per the germline V gene, CDR1 is LNHDA and CDR2 is SQIVND (reference sequence). The CDR3 runs 12 residues. The sequenced part of the CDR3 DNA is TGTGCCAGTAGTATCCTGACCGGCGGT. This gives the protein CASSILTGG. Given in full, the CDR3 is CASSILTGGQYF.

As concerns this clone: The read is 3 residues too short to cover the CDR3 end, so that end is filled in from the germline J gene. The rearrangement links TRBV19 to TRBJ1-5; the match to TRBD1 covers 11 bases. V gave up 3 bases and J gave up 4 bases; unmatched junction bases: 5. The CDR3 is made up of 16 amino acids. The germline CDR1 and CDR2 sequences are LNHDA and SQIVND (reference sequence). The CDR3 region is CASSMGRDRGNQPQHF. CDR3 DNA (partial): TGTGCCAGTAGTATGGGCCGGGACAGGGGGAATCAGCCC.

Turning to this clone: Read sequence stops 3 residues before the CDR3 end, and the germline J gene provides the missing end. This chain joins TRBV30 and TRBJ2-2; 7 bases align to TRBD1. This CDR3 spans 14 amino acids. Germline CDR1 is GTSNPN and CDR2 is SVGIG (reference sequence). The CDR3: CASSWTGLNSPLFF. The covered CDR3 bases are TGTGCCTCCTCCTGGACAGGACTTAATTCACCG.

To note about this clone: The CDR3 end falls 3 residues outside the read, so it is completed with the germline J gene. The V and J genes are TRBV4-2 and TRBJ1-6, with D possibly TRBD1 on 6 matching bases. CDR1 and CDR2 (germline): LGHNA, YNFKEQ. Trimming stripped 0 bases from V and 5 bases from J, with 8 bases between. The CDR3 has 15 residues. CDR3 bases read: TGTGCCAGCAGCCAAGAGAGGACAGATAATTCACCC. As protein: CASSQERTDNSP. The entire CDR3 sequence reads CASSQERTDNSPLHF.

Points on this clone: Read coverage stops 3 residues before the CDR3 terminus; the germline J gene supplies the remainder. The rearrangement joins TRBV20-1 to TRBJ2-5; maybe TRBD1 (5 bases). The V end lost 0 bases, the J end lost 1 base, and 21 bases lay between the germline ends. This CDR3 spans 18 amino acids. The germline gives CDR1 DFQATT, CDR2 SNEGSKA (reference sequence). The CDR3 bases that were read are TGCAGTGCTAGAGATGGGGCAGGGCTCACCCCTATCCAAGAGACC. Amino acid sequence: CSARDGAGLTPIQET. The full CDR3 sequence reads CSARDGAGLTPIQETQYF.

Notes on this clone: With the read ending 3 residues before the CDR3 end, the germline J gene is used to fill in that end. V gene TRBV13 combines with J gene TRBJ2-6; no reliable D call. V gave up 0 bases and J gave up 0 bases, with 9 bases separating them. CDR1 and CDR2 from the germline V gene are PRHDT and FYEKMQ (reference sequence). This CDR3 spans 17 amino acids. The DNA read from the CDR3 is TGTGCCAGCAGCTTAGGCGCCAGTTACTCTGGGGCCAACGTC. It yields the protein CASSLGASYSGANV. The entire CDR3 protein reads CASSLGASYSGANVLTF.

Points on this clone: The read falls 3 residues short of the CDR3 end, and the missing part is taken from the germline J gene. The chain carries TRBV30 and TRBJ2-3; 9 nucleotides match TRBD1. V shed 2 bases, J shed 4 bases, and the junction held 7 bases outside the gene matches. The CDR3 consists of 15 residues. CDR1 and CDR2 from the germline V gene are GTSNPN and SVGIG (reference sequence). The sequenced CDR3 bases are TGTGCCTGGAGTAGGACAGGGGAGGGTTCAGATACG. Its translation: CAWSRTGEGSDT. The full CDR3 reads CAWSRTGEGSDTQYF.

Note on this clone: The sequenced fragment ends 3 residues before the CDR3 boundary, so the rest is inferred from the germline J gene. The rearrangement joins TRBV14 to TRBJ1-2, with TRBD1 matching over 8 bases. V was clipped by 4 bases and J by 4 bases; unmatched bases: 5. This CDR3 contains 14 residues. Germline V lookup: CDR1 SGHDN, CDR2 FVKESK. Incomplete CDR3 DNA: TGTGCCAGCAGCCGCAGGGGGCCTGGCTATGGC. This encodes CASSRRGPGYG. From start to end, the CDR3 is CASSRRGPGYGYTF.

On this clone: The read halts 3 residues ahead of the CDR3 end, with the missing end drawn from the germline J gene. J is TRBJ2-5 and V is TRBV20-1, with 8 nucleotides matching TRBD2. In germline, CDR1 is DFQATT, CDR2 SNEGSKA (reference sequence). V shed 2 bases, J shed 4 bases, and the junction held 9 bases outside the gene matches. The CDR3 extends over 15 amino acids. The CDR3 is CSARPDPGGRETQYF. Partial CDR3 DNA: TGCAGTGCTAGACCCGATCCGGGGGGGAGAGAGACC.

A remark on this clone: The CDR3 end falls 3 residues outside the read, so it is completed with the germline J gene. The chain has TRBV5-1 and TRBJ2-2; D might be TRBD2 (6 bases). The germline CDR1 and CDR2 sequences are SGHRS and YFSETQ. The CDR3 is made up of 17 amino acids. Between the trimmed V and J ends, which lost 4 bases and 3 bases, there was a span of 19 bases. Partial CDR3 DNA: TGCGCCAGCAGCACCTCCCCGGTCAGGGAGGACACCGGGGAG. Amino acids: CASSTSPVREDTGE. The entire CDR3 reads CASSTSPVREDTGELFF.

With respect to this clone: The sequenced fragment ends 3 residues before the CDR3 boundary, so the rest is inferred from the germline J gene. The chain uses TRBV20-1 and TRBJ2-5; 8 nucleotides agree with TRBD1. This CDR3 comprises 15 residues. Trimming at V came to 5 bases and at J to 5 bases, leaving 13 bases not matched to a gene. The germline CDR1 and CDR2 sequences are DFQATT and SNEGSKA (reference sequence). CDR3 region: CSAETRDRLRETQYF. The CDR3 bases that were read are TGCAGTGCTGAAACCCGGGACAGGTTAAGGGAGACC.

Comment on this clone: The CDR3 extends 3 residues past the end of the read, so its final part is completed from the germline J gene. The chain is built from TRBV2 and TRBJ1-4; D is perhaps TRBD1 (5 bases). Germline CDR1 reads SNHLY; CDR2 reads FYNNEI. The germline V and J ends were trimmed by 6 bases and 3 bases, with 11 bases remaining between them. CDR3 length: 14 residues. CDR3 DNA, as far as it was read: TGTGCCAGCAGGAGTGACAGCTCTAATGAAAAA. Residues: CASRSDSSNEK. The CDR3 as a whole reads CASRSDSSNEKLFF. The full variable domain, its missing parts supplied by reference TRBV2 and TRBJ1-4, is EPEVTQTPSHQVTQMGQEVILRCVPISNHLYFYWYRQILGQKVEFLVSFYNNEISEKSEIFDDQFSVERPDGSNFTLKIRSTKLEDSAMYFCASRSDSSNEKLFFGSGTQLSVL.

Note on this clone: The read stops 3 residues short of the end of the CDR3; the missing end is completed from the germline J gene. This sequence joins TRBV2 and TRBJ2-1; 9 positions agree with TRBD2. Germline CDR1 and CDR2: SNHLY and FYNNEI. The CDR3 has 15 residues. J lost 4 bases, V lost 2 bases, and 3 bases had no gene match. CDR3 sequence: CASSESSGGYNEQFF. The CDR3 bases that were read are TGTGCCAGCAGTGAAAGTAGCGGGGGATACAATGAG.

Remarks on this clone: The CDR3 is cut off 3 residues early in the read; its end comes from the germline J gene. The chain recombines TRBV7-2 with TRBJ1-5; TRBD1 is a possible D gene (6 bases). The CDR3 is 15 amino acids. With 2 bases removed from V and 2 bases from J, the gap between germline ends came to 10 bases. CDR1 and CDR2 (germline): SGHTA, FQGNSA. CDR3 DNA (partial): TGTGCCAGCAGCTTAACTCCAGGGGGCAATCAGCCC. It specifies CASSLTPGGNQP. The whole CDR3 protein is CASSLTPGGNQPQHF.

About this clone: The CDR3 goes on 3 residues after the read ends, and that part is filled in from the germline J gene. The J gene is TRBJ2-1, the V gene TRBV12-5, with 10 bases that match TRBD2. This CDR3 has 18 amino acids. With V trimmed by 3 bases and J by 0 bases, 8 bases remained unmatched. Germline CDR1 reads LGHNT; CDR2 reads FRNRAP. The CDR3: CASGFLLAGKSSYNEQFF. The CDR3 bases that were read are TGTGCTAGTGGTTTTCTACTAGCGGGAAAGAGCTCCTACAATGAG.

Points on this clone: Its ends do not fully match the called genes, so a read error is possible. The CDR3 end falls 3 residues outside the read, so it is completed with the germline J gene. V gene TRBV7-2 combines with J gene TRBJ2-5, with 8 bases matching TRBD1. CDR1 is SGHTA and CDR2 is FQGNSA in the germline V gene. This CDR3 is 15 amino acids long. The CDR3 sequence: CACRQGPTLQETQYF. The sequenced part of the CDR3 DNA is TGTGCCTGCAGACAGGGGCCAACACTGCAAGAGACC. Filled out from reference TRBV7-2 and TRBJ2-5, the complete variable domain reads GAGVSQSPSNKVTEKGKDVELRCDPISGHTALYWYRQSLGQGLEFLIYFQGNSAPDKSGLPSDRFSAERTGGSVSTLTIQRTQQEDSAVYLCACRQGPTLQETQYFGPGTRLLVL.

With regard to this clone: The read terminates 3 residues ahead of where the CDR3 ends, so the germline J gene completes it. The chain has TRBV20-1 and TRBJ2-5, with TRBD2 matching 12 bases. The CDR3 totals 17 residues. The germline V gene has CDR1 DFQATT and CDR2 SNEGSKA (reference sequence). J was trimmed by 4 bases and V by 5 bases; bases with no gene match: 14. The CDR3 sequence: CSALLLAGGRRGETQYF. CDR3 DNA (partial): TGCAGTGCTCTCCTGCTAGCGGGGGGGCGGCGAGGAGAGACC.

On this clone: The read falls 3 residues short of the CDR3 end, and the missing part is taken from the germline J gene. This chain links TRBV6-4 with TRBJ2-5; D is perhaps TRBD2 (6 bases). The V end was cut by 2 bases, the J end by 5 bases, with 15 bases between. Germline lookup yields CDR1 MRHNA and CDR2 SNTAGT. The CDR3 loop spans 15 amino acids. The part of the CDR3 DNA that was read is TGTGCCAGCAGTGACACCCCGGGGGAGCGGGAGACC. Its protein product is CASSDTPGERET. The full CDR3 is CASSDTPGERETQYF.

Note on this clone: The CDR3 extends 3 residues past the end of the read, so its final part is completed from the germline J gene. The chain has TRBV20-1 and TRBJ2-3; 10 nucleotides align to TRBD2. V shed 2 bases, J shed 4 bases, and the junction held 6 bases outside the gene matches. This CDR3 comprises 15 residues. The germline gives CDR1 DFQATT, CDR2 SNEGSKA (reference sequence). The sequenced part of the CDR3 DNA is TGCAGTGCTAGAAGGCCTAGCGGGAGCGCAGATACG. Amino acids: CSARRPSGSADT. From start to end, the CDR3 is CSARRPSGSADTQYF.

With respect to this clone: The read ends 3 residues early relative to the CDR3; the germline J gene fills the gap. The V call is TRBV6-4, the J call TRBJ2-2, with D possibly matching TRBD2 (5 bases). The CDR3 spans 14 residues. V was trimmed by 6 bases and J by 1 base, leaving 9 bases between them. The germline gives CDR1 MRHNA, CDR2 SNTAGT. The CDR3 sequence: CASSQLGNTGELFF. The part of the CDR3 DNA that was read is TGTGCCAGCAGCCAACTAGGGAACACCGGGGAG.

As to this clone: In the same sample, other DNA sequences code for this CDR3. Incomplete CDR3 DNA: TGTGCCAGCAGCCCTAGACAGGGCCCCGGGGAG. Its protein product is CASSPRQGPGE. The whole CDR3 region reads CASSPRQGPGELFF. The chain links TRBV7-2 to TRBJ2-2, with 7 bases lining up with TRBD1. The read falls 3 residues short of the CDR3 end, and the missing part is taken from the germline J gene. The CDR3 spans 14 residues. Germline assignment: CDR1 SGHTA and CDR2 FQGNSA. The J segment lost 6 bases and the V segment lost 5 bases, leaving 6 bases of the junction unmatched.

About this clone itself: The read ends 3 residues before the CDR3 terminus; that terminus is restored from the germline J gene. The rearrangement uses TRBV19 and TRBJ1-2; tentative D call: TRBD1 (6 bases). V was pared by 5 bases and J by 3 bases, with 16 bases between. CDR3 length: 15 amino acids. Germline V gives CDR1 LNHDA, CDR2 SQIVND (reference sequence). The CDR3 loop reads CASSAIGQSYYGYTF. Partial CDR3 DNA: TGTGCCAGTAGTGCCATAGGACAGTCTTACTATGGC.

To note about this clone: The read is 3 residues too short to cover the CDR3 end, so that end is filled in from the germline J gene. V usage is TRBV5-6 and J usage is TRBJ1-1; 7 nucleotides line up with TRBD1. The germline V gene encodes CDR1 SGHDT and CDR2 YYEEEE. V dropped 4 bases and J dropped 1; count of bases not matched to a gene: 4. This CDR3 is built from 14 residues. The CDR3: CASSQGVGNTEAFF. The CDR3 DNA, read in part, is TGTGCCAGCAGCCAGGGGGTAGGGAACACTGAA. Combining the CDR3 with reference TRBV5-6 and TRBJ1-1 gives the whole variable domain DAGVTQSPTHLIKTRGQQVTLRCSPKSGHDTVSWYQQALGQGPQFIFQYYEEEERQRGNFPDRFSGHQFPNYSSELNVNALLLGDSALYLCASSQGVGNTEAFFGQGTRLTVV.

Comments on this clone: The read falls 3 residues short of the CDR3 end, and the missing part is taken from the germline J gene. The rearrangement links TRBV6-2 or TRBV6-3 to TRBJ2-3, with 9 bases aligning to TRBD2. The germline V gene encodes CDR1 MNHEY and CDR2 SVGEGT. V lost 6 bases and J lost 2; bases outside the gene matches: 9. This CDR3 contains 16 residues. CDR3 DNA (partial): TGTGCCAGCAGACACCAGCGGGGGGCCTACACAGATACG. This gives the protein CASRHQRGAYTDT. In full, the CDR3 is CASRHQRGAYTDTQYF.